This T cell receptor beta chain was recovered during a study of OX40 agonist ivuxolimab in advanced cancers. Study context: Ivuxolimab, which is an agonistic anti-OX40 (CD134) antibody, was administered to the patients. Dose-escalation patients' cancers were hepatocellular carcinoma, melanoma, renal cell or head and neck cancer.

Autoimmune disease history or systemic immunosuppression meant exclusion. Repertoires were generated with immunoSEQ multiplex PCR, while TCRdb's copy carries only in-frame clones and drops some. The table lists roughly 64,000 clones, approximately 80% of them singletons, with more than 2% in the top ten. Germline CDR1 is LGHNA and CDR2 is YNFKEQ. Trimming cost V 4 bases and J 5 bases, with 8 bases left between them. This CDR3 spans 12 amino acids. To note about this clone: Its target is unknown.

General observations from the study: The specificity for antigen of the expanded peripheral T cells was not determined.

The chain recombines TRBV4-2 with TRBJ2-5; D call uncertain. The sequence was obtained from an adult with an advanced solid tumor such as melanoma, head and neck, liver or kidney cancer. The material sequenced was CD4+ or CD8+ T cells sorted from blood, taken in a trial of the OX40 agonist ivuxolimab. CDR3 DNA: TGTGCCAGCAGCCCCACCGGGGAGACCCAGTACTTC. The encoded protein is CASSPTGETQYF.